This TCR beta chain was recovered during a study of immune cell composition in non-small cell lung cancer. As for the study in general: Tumours were mainly lung adenocarcinoma or squamous cell carcinoma.

V lost 3 bases and J lost 6; bases outside the gene matches: 20. The CDR3 is 19 amino acids. Germline V gene lookup returns CDR1 LNHDA and CDR2 SQIVND (reference sequence). Details on this clone: What it binds is not known.

Clones were sequenced by immunoSEQ multiplex PCR, and TCRdb holds only the in-frame ones, with some missing. The profile shows 4,000 to 5,500 clones, around 64% of them singletons. Study conclusions and caveats: It was not proven that tumour-reactive clones equal dominant tumour-associated clones. Lung squamous cell carcinoma tumours had significantly higher top 10 clone scores and productive clonality than lung adenocarcinoma. Adenocarcinomas with higher top tumour-associated clone frequency had more reactive TILs.

The chain has TRBV19 and TRBJ2-1; 7 bases are a match to TRBD1. This receptor was obtained from a human donor with non-small cell lung cancer. Sequenced input: lung tumor tissue. This chain's CDR3 is CASSIDRASPVEWGNEQFF. CDR3 sequence (DNA): TGTGCCAGTAGTATTGACAGGGCTTCCCCTGTGGAATGGGGCAATGAGCAGTTCTTC.